A selection of T cell receptor beta chains follows, all from one sample in a study of T cells in Graves' hyperthyroidism and ophthalmopathy. TCRdb itself ran the multiplex PCR reads through MiXCR, one entry per CDR3 protein. The table records under 300,000 distinct CDR3 sequences, less than 30% of them present only once. Sequenced material: blood. The receptors derive from a man aged 35 to 55 with Graves' hyperthyroidism that later progressed to Graves' ophthalmopathy. The CDR3 runs from the conserved cysteine through the conserved F or W. D genes are given only for firm matches. Expanded clones get a size class; other rows say once, few or many, or leave the size out.

cdr3_aa,cdr3_nt,clone_size,d_call,v_call,j_call
CASSSRDTGTGELFF,TGTGCCAGCAGTTCCCGGGACACTGGCACCGGGGAGCTGTTTTTT,many,.,TRBV27,TRBJ2-2
CASTESFPGTEAFF,TGTGCCAGCACCGAGTCCTTTCCGGGCACTGAAGCTTTCTTT,many,.,TRBV2,TRBJ1-1
CASSLFPKETQYF,TGTGCCAGCAGCCTTTTCCCAAAAGAGACCCAGTACTTC,.,.,TRBV7-2,TRBJ2-5
CASSHYSRQEAFF,TGCGCCAGCAGCCACTACTCGAGACAGGAAGCTTTCTTT,many,.,TRBV4-1,TRBJ1-1
CASIRAGGAYEQYF,TGTGCCAGCATCAGAGCGGGAGGGGCCTACGAGCAGTACTTC,many,TRBD2,TRBV6-1,TRBJ2-7
CSASEWTVSYEQYF,TGCAGTGCTAGCGAGTGGACAGTCTCCTACGAGCAGTACTTC,.,.,TRBV20-1,TRBJ2-7
CATSPGLAANTGELFF,TGTGCCACCAGCCCTGGACTAGCAGCGAACACCGGGGAGCTGTTTTTT,many,TRBD2,TRBV15,TRBJ2-2
CASGRASGSAETQYF,TGTGCCAGCGGGAGGGCTAGCGGGAGTGCGGAGACCCAGTACTTC,many,TRBD2,TRBV6-1,TRBJ2-5
CASGSGSKETQYF,TGTGCCAGCGGTAGCGGGAGTAAGGAGACCCAGTACTTC,many,TRBD2,TRBV6-1,TRBJ2-5
CASSPRSGSLYGYTF,TGTGCCAGCTCACCAAGGTCTGGATCGCTCTATGGCTACACCTTC,many,.,TRBV18,TRBJ1-2
CASSSGGGQGNSPLHF,TGCGCCAGCAGCTCGGGCGGGGGACAGGGGAATTCACCCCTCCACTTT,many,TRBD1,TRBV5-1,TRBJ1-6
CASSLDPRAAYEQYF,TGTGCCAGCAGTTTAGACCCCCGGGCAGCCTACGAGCAGTACTTC,.,.,TRBV28,TRBJ2-7
CASGRVGTGYNYGYTF,TGTGCCAGCGGCAGGGTGGGGACAGGGTACAACTATGGCTACACCTTC,many,TRBD1,TRBV6-5,TRBJ1-2
CASSTRSEGTSYGYTF,TGTGCCAGCAGCACTCGTTCGGAGGGGACAAGCTATGGCTACACCTTC,.,.,TRBV11-1,TRBJ1-2
CASSMYGETQYF,TGTGCCAGTAGTATGTATGGAGAGACCCAGTACTTC,.,.,TRBV19,TRBJ2-5
CASSLALGQGPYQETQYF,TGCGCCAGCAGCTTGGCCCTCGGACAGGGACCGTACCAAGAGACCCAGTACTTC,many,TRBD1,TRBV5-1,TRBJ2-5
CASSIDRALYTF,TGTGCCAGTAGTATAGATCGAGCTTTGTACACCTTC,many,.,TRBV19,TRBJ1-2